This T cell receptor beta chain stems from a study of a mutant IDH1 vaccine in newly diagnosed glioma (dated by TCRdb to about 2021). Study-level background: In the chemotherapy-containing groups, vaccination started alongside temozolomide cycles, whereas in patients who had radiotherapy alone it started 4-6 weeks after radiotherapy. Of the 25 to 40 patients who were treated, about 60% were male and approximately 40% were female, and the mean age was around 40 years. Prior to enrollment, standard therapy consisting of radiotherapy alone, temozolomide alone, or radiochemotherapy with temozolomide had been administered to patients, with the combination being received by most patients. Visit V12 was the week-35 safety follow-up and visit V13 was the week-47 end of study. Peripheral blood was collected at six visits: V03 (baseline), V05, V07, V10, V12 and V13. Longitudinal TCRB deep sequencing was done for 25 to 30 treated patients, wherever samples were available for exploratory analyses. The paper as a whole reports these results and caveats: Pseudoprogression appeared unrelated to alterations in the top peripheral T cell clonotypes detected by TCRB sequencing. Immune responses induced by the vaccine were seen in roughly 95% of patients across multiple MHC alleles. The authors stated that sample limitations prevented analyses of patient blood samples from being reproduced. PBMC samples for TCRB deep sequencing were selected based on availability.

The junction carries 14 bases between V and J, which are trimmed by 1 base and 5 bases respectively. The germline V gene (reference sequence) specifies SEHNR as CDR1 and FQNEAQ as CDR2. From the cysteine through the phenylalanine, the CDR3 covers 15 amino acids. The only DNA kept is the CDR3, 45 bases in frame from the first base. The time point label, as the study defines it: week 47, end of study. Each vaccine dose was 300 ug of a 20-mer mutant IDH1 peptide in Montanide, given subcutaneously with topical imiquimod. Eight vaccinations were administered to patients in weeks 1, 3, 5, 7, 11, 15, 19 and 23, corresponding to visits V03 through V10. Donors had newly diagnosed WHO grade 3 or 4 IDH1-mutant astrocytomas with loss of nuclear ATRX. The samples were drawn from NOA16, a multicentre, single-arm, open-label phase I trial in Germany that tested a mutant IDH1 peptide vaccine in humans for the first time. Genomic DNA for TCRB sequencing was extracted from EDTA blood using the DNeasy Blood and Tissue Kit.

The library was prepared using the immunoSEQ multiplex PCR assay. Rearranged TCR beta chain sequences were amplified using the hsTCRB Kit according to the manufacturer's protocol. Sequencing of TCRB libraries was carried out on an Illumina MiSeq. The authors processed their data as follows. The kit vendor's proprietary platform handled demultiplexing, trimming and gene mapping. This immuneACCESS table, as held by TCRdb, lists in-frame sequences with V and J called but not all clones. Of the missing ones, under half trace to an unresolved V gene in checked studies; the others have no known cause. V, J and clone size reflect that table, while D and trimming were determined from the DNA. The sample profile shows over 30,000 clones; 80% to 95% of them were found once. The biggest ten clones account for about 5.2% of the sample. The table lists this clone with a count of one. Its antigen specificity is not known. No per-base quality is available; no much larger clone lies one base away.

The clonotype comes from a woman in her forties with glioma. Sample: PBMCs, taken from a glioma patient whose treatment included an IDH1 peptide vaccine. The sequence joins TRBV7-9 to TRBJ2-5; no D segment can be confidently identified. The DNA reads TGTGCCAGCAGCTTAGGATGGGCAGCCTCGGAGACCCAGTACTTC. This codes for CASSLGWAASETQYF.